This T cell receptor beta chain was identified in a study of T cell changes during pregnancy in multiple sclerosis. Libraries were prepared by immunoSEQ multiplex PCR; TCRdb keeps only in-frame clonotypes and omits some of them. This sample carries tens of thousands of clones, roughly 92% of them seen once, and the ten largest clones take around 3%. V was shortened by 7 bases and J by 5 bases, with 14 bases between the two germline ends. The CDR3 contains 13 residues. Germline CDR1 is ENHRY and CDR2 is SYGVKD. This receptor was taken from a female donor in good health, enrolled as a control in a pregnancy study. The chain joins TRBV10-3 to TRBJ2-5; the D gene is possibly TRBD2 (6 bases). The sequencing used peripheral blood, collected in the third trimester of pregnancy. The chain's CDR3 is CAIMGLSGETQYF. The CDR3 DNA follows: TGTGCCATCATGGGACTGTCCGGGGAGACCCAGTACTTC.